In this sample, the clone carrying this T cell receptor (beta chain) turned up a few times. Its cognate antigen is unknown. The same CDR3 is also encoded by other DNA sequences in this sample. The entry originates in a study of shared clonotypes between healthy human individuals. The study's findings and limits: The sampled material consisted only of blood, and tissue repertoires are likely to differ. It was expected that sequencing depth would affect clonotype sharing among donors.

Within Nashville, Tennessee resided all donors, each a Caucasian adult. Clones were read by immunoSEQ multiplex PCR, and TCRdb kept only the in-frame ones, dropping some. This table has fewer than 850,000 clones, about two thirds appearing once. After removal of 3 bases from V and 3 bases from J, the junction contained 5 bases not matched to a gene. Per the germline V gene, CDR1 is LNHDA and CDR2 is SQIVND (reference sequence). The CDR3 totals 15 residues. The source of this sequence is a woman aged 25 to 45 in good health. The V call is TRBV19, the J call TRBJ2-3; 8 bases align to TRBD2. The sequencing sample was made of memory CD4+ T cells sorted from blood. Subset indicated: CD45RA-negative fraction. CDR3 region: CASSIGTSATDTQYF. The DNA for the CDR3 is TGTGCCAGTAGTATCGGGACTAGTGCGACAGATACGCAGTATTTT.